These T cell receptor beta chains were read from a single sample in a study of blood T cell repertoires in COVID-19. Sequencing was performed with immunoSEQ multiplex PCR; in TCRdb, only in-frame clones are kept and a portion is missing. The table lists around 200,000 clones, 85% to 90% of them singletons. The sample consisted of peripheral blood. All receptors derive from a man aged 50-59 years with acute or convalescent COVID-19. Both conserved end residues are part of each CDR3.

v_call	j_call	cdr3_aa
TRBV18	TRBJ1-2	CASSPGTGGGYGYTF
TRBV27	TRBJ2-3	CASSPPGVQLSTDTQYF
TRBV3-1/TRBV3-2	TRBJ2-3	CASSQVGQPTDTQYF
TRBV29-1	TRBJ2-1	CSIMKQGVYNEQFF
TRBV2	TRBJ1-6	CASITDSNYNSPLHF
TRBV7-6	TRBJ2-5	CASSLGRGTGEETQYF
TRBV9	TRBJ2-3	CASSVRDTYTDTQYF
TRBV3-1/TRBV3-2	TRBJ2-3	CASSHRSTDTQYF
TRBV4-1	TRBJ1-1	CASSQGTARSLATFF
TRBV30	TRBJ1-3	CAWNRGENTIYF
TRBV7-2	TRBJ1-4	CASSLDSTGSNEKLFF
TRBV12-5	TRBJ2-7	CASGPQTTNEQYF
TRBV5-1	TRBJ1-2	CASSFGTAYGYTF
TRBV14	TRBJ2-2	CASSQPGTVTGELFF
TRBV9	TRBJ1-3	CASSPRTGVGNTIYF
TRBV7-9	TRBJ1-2	CASSKDIFGYTF
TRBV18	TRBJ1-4	CASSPSSNRASEKLFF
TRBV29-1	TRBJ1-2	CSVQIQNYGYTF
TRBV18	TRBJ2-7	CASSRWTDDEQYF
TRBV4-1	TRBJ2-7	CASSQGEFGYEQYF
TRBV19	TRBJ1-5	CATGSALPQHF
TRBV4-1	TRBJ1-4	CASSQDGTADEKLFF
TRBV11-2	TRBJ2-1	CASSPLSSYNEQFF
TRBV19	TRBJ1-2	CASSFRPGTISHGYTF
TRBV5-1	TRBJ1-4	CASSLQGGGEKLFF
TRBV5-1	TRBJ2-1	CASRVDNEQFF
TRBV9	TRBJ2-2	CASSVDSLNTGELFF
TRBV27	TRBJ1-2	CASSFQGIYGYTF
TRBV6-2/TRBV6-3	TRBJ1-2	CASSYFQPGNYGYTF
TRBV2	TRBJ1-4	CASRRTVNEKLFF
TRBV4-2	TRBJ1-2	CASSQPTGNNYGYTF
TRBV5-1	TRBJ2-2	CASSFSGGNTGELFF
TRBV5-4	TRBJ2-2	CASRRQGAGGELFF
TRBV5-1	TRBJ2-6	CASSPRLSRSGANVLTF